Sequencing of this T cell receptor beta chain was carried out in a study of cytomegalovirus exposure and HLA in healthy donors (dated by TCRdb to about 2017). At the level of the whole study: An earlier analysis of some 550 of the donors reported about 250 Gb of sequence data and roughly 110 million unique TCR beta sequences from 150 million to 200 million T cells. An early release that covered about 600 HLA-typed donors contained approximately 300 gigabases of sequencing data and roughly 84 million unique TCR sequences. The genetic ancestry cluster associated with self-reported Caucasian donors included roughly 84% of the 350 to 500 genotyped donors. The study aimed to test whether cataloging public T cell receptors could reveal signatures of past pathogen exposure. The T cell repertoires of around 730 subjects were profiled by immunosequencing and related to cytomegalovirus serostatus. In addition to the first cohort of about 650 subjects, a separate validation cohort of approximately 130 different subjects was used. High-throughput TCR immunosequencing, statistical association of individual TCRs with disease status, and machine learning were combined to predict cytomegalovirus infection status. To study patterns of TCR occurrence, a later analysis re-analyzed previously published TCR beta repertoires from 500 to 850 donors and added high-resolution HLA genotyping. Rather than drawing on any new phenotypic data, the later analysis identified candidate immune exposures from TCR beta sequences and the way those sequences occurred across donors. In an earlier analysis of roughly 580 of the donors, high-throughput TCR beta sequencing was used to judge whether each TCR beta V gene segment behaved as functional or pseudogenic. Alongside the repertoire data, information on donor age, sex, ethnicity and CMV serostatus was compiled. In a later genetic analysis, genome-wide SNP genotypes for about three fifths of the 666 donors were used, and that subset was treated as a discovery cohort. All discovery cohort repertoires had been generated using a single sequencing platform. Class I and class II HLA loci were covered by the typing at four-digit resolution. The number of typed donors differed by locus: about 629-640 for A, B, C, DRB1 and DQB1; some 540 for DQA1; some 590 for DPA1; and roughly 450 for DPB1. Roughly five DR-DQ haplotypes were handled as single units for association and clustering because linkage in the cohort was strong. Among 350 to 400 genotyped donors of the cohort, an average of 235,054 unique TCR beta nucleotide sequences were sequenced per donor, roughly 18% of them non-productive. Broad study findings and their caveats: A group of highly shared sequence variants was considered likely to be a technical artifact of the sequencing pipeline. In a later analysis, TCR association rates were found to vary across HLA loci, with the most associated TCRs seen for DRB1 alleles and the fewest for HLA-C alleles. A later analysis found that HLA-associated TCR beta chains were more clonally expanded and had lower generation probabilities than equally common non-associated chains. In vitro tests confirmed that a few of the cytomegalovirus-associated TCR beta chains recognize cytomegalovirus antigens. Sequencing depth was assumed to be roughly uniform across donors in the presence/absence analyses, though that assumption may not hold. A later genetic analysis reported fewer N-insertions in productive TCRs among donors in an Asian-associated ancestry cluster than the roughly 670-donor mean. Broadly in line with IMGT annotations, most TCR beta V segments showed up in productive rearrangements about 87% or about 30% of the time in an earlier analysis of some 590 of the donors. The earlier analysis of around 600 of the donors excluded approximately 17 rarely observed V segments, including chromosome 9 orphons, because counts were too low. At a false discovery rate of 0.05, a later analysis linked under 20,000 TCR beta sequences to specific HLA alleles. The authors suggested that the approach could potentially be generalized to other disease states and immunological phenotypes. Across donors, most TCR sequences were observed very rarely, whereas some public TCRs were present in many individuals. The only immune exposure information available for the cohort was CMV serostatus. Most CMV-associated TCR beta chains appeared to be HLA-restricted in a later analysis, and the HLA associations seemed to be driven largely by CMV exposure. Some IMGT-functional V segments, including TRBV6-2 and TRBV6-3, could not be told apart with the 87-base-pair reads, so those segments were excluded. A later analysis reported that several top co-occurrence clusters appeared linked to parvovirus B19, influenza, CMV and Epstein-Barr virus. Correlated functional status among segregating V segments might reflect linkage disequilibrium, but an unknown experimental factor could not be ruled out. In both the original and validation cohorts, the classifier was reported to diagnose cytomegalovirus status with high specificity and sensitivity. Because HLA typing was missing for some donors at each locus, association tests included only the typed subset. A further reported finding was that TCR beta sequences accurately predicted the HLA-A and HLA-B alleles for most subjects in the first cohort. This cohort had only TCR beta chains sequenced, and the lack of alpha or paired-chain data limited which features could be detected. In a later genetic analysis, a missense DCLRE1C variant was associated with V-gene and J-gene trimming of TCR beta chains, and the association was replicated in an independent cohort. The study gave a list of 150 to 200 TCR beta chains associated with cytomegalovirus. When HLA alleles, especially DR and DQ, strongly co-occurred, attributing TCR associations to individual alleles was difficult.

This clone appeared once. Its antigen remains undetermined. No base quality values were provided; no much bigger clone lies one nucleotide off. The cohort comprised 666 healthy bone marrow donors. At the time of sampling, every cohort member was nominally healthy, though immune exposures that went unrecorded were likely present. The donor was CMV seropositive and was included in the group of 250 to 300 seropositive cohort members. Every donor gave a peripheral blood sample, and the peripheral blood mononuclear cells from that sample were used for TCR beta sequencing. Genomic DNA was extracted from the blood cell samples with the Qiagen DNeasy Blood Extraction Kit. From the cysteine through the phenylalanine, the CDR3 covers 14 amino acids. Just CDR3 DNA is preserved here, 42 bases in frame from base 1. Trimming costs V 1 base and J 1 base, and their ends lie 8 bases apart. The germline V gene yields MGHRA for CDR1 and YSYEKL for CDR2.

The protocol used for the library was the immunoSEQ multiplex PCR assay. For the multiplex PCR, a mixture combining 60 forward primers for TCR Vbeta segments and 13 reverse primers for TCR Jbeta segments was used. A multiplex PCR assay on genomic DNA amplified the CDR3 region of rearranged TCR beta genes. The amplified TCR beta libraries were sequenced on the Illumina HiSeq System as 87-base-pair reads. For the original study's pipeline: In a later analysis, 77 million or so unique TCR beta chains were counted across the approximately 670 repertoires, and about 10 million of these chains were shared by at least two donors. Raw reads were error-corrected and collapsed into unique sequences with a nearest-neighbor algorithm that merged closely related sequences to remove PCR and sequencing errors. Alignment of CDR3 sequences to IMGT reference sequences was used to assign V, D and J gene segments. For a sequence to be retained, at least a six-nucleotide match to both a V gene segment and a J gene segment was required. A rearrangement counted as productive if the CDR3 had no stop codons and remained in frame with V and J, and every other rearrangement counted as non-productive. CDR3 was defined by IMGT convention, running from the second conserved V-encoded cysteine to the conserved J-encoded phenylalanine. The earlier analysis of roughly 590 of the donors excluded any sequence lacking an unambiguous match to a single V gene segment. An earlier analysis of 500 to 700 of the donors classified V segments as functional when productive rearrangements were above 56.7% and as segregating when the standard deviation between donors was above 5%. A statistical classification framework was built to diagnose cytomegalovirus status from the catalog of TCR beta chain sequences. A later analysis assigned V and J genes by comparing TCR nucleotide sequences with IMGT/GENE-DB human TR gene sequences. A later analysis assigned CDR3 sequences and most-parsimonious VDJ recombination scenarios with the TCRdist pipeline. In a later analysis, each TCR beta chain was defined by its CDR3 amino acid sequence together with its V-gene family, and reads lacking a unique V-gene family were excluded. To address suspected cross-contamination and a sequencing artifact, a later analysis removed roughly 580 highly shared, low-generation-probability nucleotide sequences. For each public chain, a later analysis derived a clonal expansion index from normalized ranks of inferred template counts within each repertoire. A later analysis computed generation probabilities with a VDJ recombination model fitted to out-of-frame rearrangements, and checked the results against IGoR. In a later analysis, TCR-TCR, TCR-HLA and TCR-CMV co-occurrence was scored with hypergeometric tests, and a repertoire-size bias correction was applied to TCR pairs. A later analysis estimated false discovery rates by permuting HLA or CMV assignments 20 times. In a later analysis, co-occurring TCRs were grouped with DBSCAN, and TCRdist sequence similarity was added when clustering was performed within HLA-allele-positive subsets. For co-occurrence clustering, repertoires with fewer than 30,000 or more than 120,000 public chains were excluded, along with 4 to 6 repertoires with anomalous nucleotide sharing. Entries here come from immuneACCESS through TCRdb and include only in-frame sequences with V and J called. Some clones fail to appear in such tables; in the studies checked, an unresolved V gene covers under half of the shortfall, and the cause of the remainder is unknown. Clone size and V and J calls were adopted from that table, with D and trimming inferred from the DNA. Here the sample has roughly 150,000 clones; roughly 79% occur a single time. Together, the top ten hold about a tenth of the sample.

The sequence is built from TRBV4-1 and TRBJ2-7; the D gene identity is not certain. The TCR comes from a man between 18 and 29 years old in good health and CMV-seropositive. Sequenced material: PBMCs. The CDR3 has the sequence CASSQGGLSYEQYF. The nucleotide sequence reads TGCGCCAGCAGCCAAGGAGGTCTTTCCTACGAGCAGTACTTC.